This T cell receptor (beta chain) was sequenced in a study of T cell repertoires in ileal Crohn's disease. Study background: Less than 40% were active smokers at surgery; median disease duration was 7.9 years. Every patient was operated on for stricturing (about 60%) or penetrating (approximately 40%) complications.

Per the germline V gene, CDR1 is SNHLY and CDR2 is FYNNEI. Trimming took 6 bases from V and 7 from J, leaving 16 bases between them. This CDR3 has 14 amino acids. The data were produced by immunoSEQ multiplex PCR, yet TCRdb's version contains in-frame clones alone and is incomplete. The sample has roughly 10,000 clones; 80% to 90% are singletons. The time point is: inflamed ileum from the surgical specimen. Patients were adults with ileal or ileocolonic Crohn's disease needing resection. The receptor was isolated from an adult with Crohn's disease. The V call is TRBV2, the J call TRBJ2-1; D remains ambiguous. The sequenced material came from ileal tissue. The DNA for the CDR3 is TGTGCCAGCAGGGACCGGCAAACTTTTAATGAGCAGTTCTTC. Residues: CASRDRQTFNEQFF.